This TCR beta chain was identified during a study of T cell changes during pregnancy in multiple sclerosis. Germline assignment: CDR1 SEHNR and CDR2 FQNEAQ (reference sequence). The CDR3 has 17 amino acids. With 2 bases clipped from V and 5 bases from J, the junction kept 10 bases outside the gene matches. Sequenced by immunoSEQ multiplex PCR; TCRdb stores in-frame clones only, minus some. In the table there are roughly 120,000 clones, roughly nine tenths of which are singletons. This sequence originates from a female donor with multiple sclerosis, enrolled in a pregnancy study. This chain uses TRBV7-9 with TRBJ2-5; TRBD2 agrees at 11 bases. Sequencing was performed on peripheral blood, taken in the third trimester of pregnancy. The CDR3 protein is CASSLTLAGVSFETQYF. The CDR3 nucleotides are TGTGCCAGCAGCTTAACACTAGCGGGAGTCAGTTTTGAGACCCAGTACTTC.